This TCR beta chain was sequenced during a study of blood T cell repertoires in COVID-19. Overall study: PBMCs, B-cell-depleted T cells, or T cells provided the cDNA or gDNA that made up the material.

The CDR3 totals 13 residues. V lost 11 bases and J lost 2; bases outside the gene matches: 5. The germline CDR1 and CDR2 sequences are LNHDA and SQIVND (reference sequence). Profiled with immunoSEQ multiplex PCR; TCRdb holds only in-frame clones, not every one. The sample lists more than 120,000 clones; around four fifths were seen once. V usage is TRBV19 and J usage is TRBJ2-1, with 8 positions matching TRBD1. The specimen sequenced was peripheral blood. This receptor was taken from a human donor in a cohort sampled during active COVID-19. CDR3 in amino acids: CASGQGPYNEQFF. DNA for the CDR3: TGTGCCTCCGGACAGGGCCCCTACAATGAGCAGTTCTTC.